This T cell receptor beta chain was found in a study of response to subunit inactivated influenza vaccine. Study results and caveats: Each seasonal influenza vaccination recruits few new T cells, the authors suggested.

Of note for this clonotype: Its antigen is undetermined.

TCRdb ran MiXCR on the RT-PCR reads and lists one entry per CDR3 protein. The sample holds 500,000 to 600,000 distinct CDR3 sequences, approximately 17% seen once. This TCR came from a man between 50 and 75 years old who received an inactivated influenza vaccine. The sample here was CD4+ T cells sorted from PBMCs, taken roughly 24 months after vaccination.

CDR3: CASSYSRRSSTYEQYF. Here the CDR3 DNA reads TGTGCCAGCAGTTACTCGCGAAGGTCCTCAACCTACGAGCAGTACTTC. The rearrangement links TRBV6-2 or TRBV6-3 to TRBJ2-7, with D unresolved. The V end was cut by 0 bases, the J end by 2 bases, with 14 bases between. Per germline, CDR1 MNHEY and CDR2 SVGEGT. CDR3 size: 16 residues.